Below are 32 T cell receptor beta chains sequenced from a single sample in a study of CD8+ T cells in alopecia areata. RNA, once extracted, was reverse transcribed into cDNA for use as the sequencing template. Using immunoSEQ multiplex PCR, the repertoire was profiled, and TCRdb retains in-frame clones only, with some absent. The table records 150,000 or so clones, 40% to 65% of them present only once. The sample was CD8+ T cells sorted from blood, taken at week 0. The receptors originated from a human donor with alopecia areata.

This clone was picked up a small number of times. V is TRBV29-1 and J is TRBJ2-5; TRBD2 agrees at 8 bases. The V gene's germline CDR1 is SQVTM and CDR2 ANQGSEA. V shed 3 bases and J 4 bases; nucleotides not matched to a gene: 19. The CDR3 extends over 18 amino acids. This chain's CDR3 is CSVDFNPGDRRGGETQYF. CDR3 nucleotides: TGCAGCGTTGATTTTAACCCCGGCGACCGCCGGGGGGGAGAGACCCAGTACTTC.

This chain connects TRBV4-3 to TRBJ2-2; 9 bases line up with TRBD1. Trimming took 3 bases from V and 7 from J; bases not matched to a gene: 3. The CDR3 loop spans 14 amino acids. CDR1 LGHNA and CDR2 YSLEER come from the germline V gene. The CDR3 nucleotides are TGCGCCAGCAGCCAGGACAGGGGCGGCGGGGAGCTGTTTTTT. This codes for CASSQDRGGGELFF.

This rearrangement joins TRBV7-9 to TRBJ2-1; D is undetermined. CDR1 is SEHNR and CDR2 is FQNEAQ in the germline V gene (reference sequence). Deletions cut 0 bases from V and 6 bases from J, with 6 bases between. This CDR3 has 13 amino acids. The CDR3 spells CASSLASGNEQFF. The CDR3 DNA reads as TGTGCCAGCAGCTTAGCATCAGGCAATGAGCAGTTCTTC. The whole variable domain, remainder taken from reference TRBV7-9 and TRBJ2-1, is DTGVSQNPRHKITKRGQNVTFRCDPISEHNRLYWYRQTLGQGPEFLTYFQNEAQLEKSRLLSDRFSAERPKGSFSTLEIQRTEQGDSAMYLCASSLASGNEQFFGPGTRLTVL.

The chain links TRBV25-1 to TRBJ1-1; D is uncertain. Germline V gene lookup returns CDR1 MGHDK and CDR2 SYGVNS. Trimming took off 6 bases at V and 5 bases at J, with 7 bases between the two ends. The CDR3 contains 11 residues. In DNA form, the CDR3 reads TGTGCCAGCAGCGCGGGGACTGAAGCTTTCTTT. Translated: CASSAGTEAFF.

The table lists this clone with a few counts. The V call is TRBV29-1, the J call TRBJ2-6; D unclear. The CDR3 runs 13 residues. Germline values: CDR1 SQVTM, CDR2 ANQGSEA. V lost 5 bases and J 2 bases, leaving 7 bases between the germline ends. This chain's CDR3 is CSVSPPGANVLTF. In DNA, the CDR3 is TGCAGCGTTAGCCCCCCTGGGGCCAACGTCCTGACTTTC.

This clone was seen only a few times. The chain recombines TRBV13 with TRBJ2-7; a possible D gene is TRBD2 (7 bases). Trimming removed 7 bases at V and 0 bases at J, with 16 bases between. The CDR3 contains 15 residues. In germline, CDR1 is PRHDT, CDR2 FYEKMQ (reference sequence). CDR3 DNA: TGTGCCAGCACCGCGGGGGCAGGGAGCTCCTACGAGCAGTACTTC. This sequence encodes CASTAGAGSSYEQYF.

This clone was seen a handful of times. In nucleotides, the CDR3 is TGTGCCAGCAGCTCTCGGGGTAGCGGCTACGAGCAGTACTTC. Amino acids: CASSSRGSGYEQYF. This chain connects TRBV7-9 to TRBJ2-7; possibly TRBD2 for D (6 bases). Trimming pared 4 bases from V and 3 bases from J, leaving 13 bases between. The CDR3 runs 14 residues. Per germline, CDR1 SEHNR and CDR2 FQNEAQ (reference sequence).

The chain uses TRBV2 and TRBJ2-5; no firm D call. The CDR3 is 15 residues long. The germline V gene encodes CDR1 SNHLY and CDR2 FYNNEI. Trimming took 2 bases from V and 3 from J, leaving 13 bases between them. This CDR3 is CASSENLVGEETQYF. The CDR3 nucleotides read TGTGCCAGCAGTGAAAACTTGGTAGGAGAAGAGACCCAGTACTTC. Complete variable domain (other parts from reference TRBV2 and TRBJ2-5): EPEVTQTPSHQVTQMGQEVILRCVPISNHLYFYWYRQILGQKVEFLVSFYNNEISEKSEIFDDQFSVERPDGSNFTLKIRSTKLEDSAMYFCASSENLVGEETQYFGPGTRLLVL.

This clone was recorded a few times. The CDR3 loop is CAWSVSGANVLTF. The CDR3 coding sequence is TGTGCCTGGAGCGTGTCTGGGGCCAACGTCCTGACTTTC. V is TRBV30 and J is TRBJ2-6, with D unresolved. CDR1 and CDR2 from the germline V gene are GTSNPN and SVGIG (reference sequence). Trimming removed 3 bases from V and 1 base from J, with 4 bases in between. This CDR3 has 13 amino acids.

The table lists this clone with a count of one. The chain joins TRBV15 to TRBJ1-1; possible D gene TRBD1, 6 bases. V dropped 5 bases and J dropped 5 bases, with 12 bases sitting between them. Per germline, CDR1 LNHNV and CDR2 YYDKDF (reference sequence). The CDR3 sequence is 13 residues long. CDR3 coding DNA: TGTGCCACCAGCGAGAGGGGGGCAACTGAAGCTTTCTTT. Encoded protein: CATSERGATEAFF.

V gene TRBV14 combines with J gene TRBJ2-2; no clear D. With 3 bases removed from V and 6 bases from J, the gap between germline ends came to 5 bases. In germline, CDR1 is SGHDN, CDR2 FVKESK. The CDR3 spans 12 residues. The CDR3 coding sequence is TGTGCCAGCAGCCATGGTGCCGGGGAGCTGTTTTTT. The encoded protein is CASSHGAGELFF.

The rearrangement links TRBV7-9 to TRBJ2-6; D gene uncertain. V lost 5 bases and J lost 1, with 9 bases in between. This CDR3 region has 15 residues. The germline V gene has CDR1 SEHNR and CDR2 FQNEAQ (reference sequence). CDR3 nucleotides: TGTGCCAGCAGCCCCGGGTGGTCTGGGGCCAACGTCCTGACTTTC. Its protein is CASSPGWSGANVLTF.

This clone has a handful of counts. The DNA for the CDR3 is TGTGCCAGCAGCTTAGTTGCTCGGCAGGATTCCTCTGGAAACACCATATATTTT. Translating it yields CASSLVARQDSSGNTIYF. J is TRBJ1-3 and V is TRBV7-8; no clear D gene. Trimming cost V 1 base and J 0 bases, with 16 bases left between them. Germline V gene sequence: CDR1 SGHVS, CDR2 FQNEAQ. This CDR3 region has 18 residues. Filled out from reference TRBV7-8 and TRBJ1-3, the complete variable domain reads GAGVSQSPRYKVAKRGQDVALRCDPISGHVSLFWYQQALGQGPEFLTYFQNEAQLDKSGLPSDRFFAERPEGSVSTLKIQRTQQEDSAVYLCASSLVARQDSSGNTIYFGEGSWLTVV.

The chain employs TRBV19 and TRBJ2-7; D gene ambiguous. Germline V lookup: CDR1 LNHDA, CDR2 SQIVND (reference sequence). Trimming took off 3 bases at V and 0 bases at J, with 12 bases between the two ends. CDR3 length equals 15 residues. In nucleotides, the CDR3 is TGTGCCAGTAGTATCCGCCCCGAGTCCTCCTACGAGCAGTACTTC. Translation gives CASSIRPESSYEQYF.

The V call is TRBV29-1, the J call TRBJ1-1; D possibly corresponds to TRBD1 (6 bases). V shed 3 bases and J shed 0 bases, with 23 bases lying between them. This CDR3 comprises 18 residues. CDR1 is SQVTM, CDR2 ANQGSEA, per germline. CDR3 coding DNA: TGCAGCGTTGAGGGGCGACAGGACCCCAAAGACATGAACACTGAAGCTTTCTTT. Protein product: CSVEGRQDPKDMNTEAFF.

The V and J genes are TRBV23-1 and TRBJ1-2; D not certain. TRBV23-1 is sorted into the ORF group, with uncertain function. CDR3 length equals 13 residues. With 5 bases removed from V and 6 bases from J, the gap between germline ends came to 13 bases. CDR3 residues: CASSSLGRDGYTF. DNA for the CDR3: TGCGCCAGCAGTTCTCTCGGACGTGATGGCTACACCTTC.

This clone was counted only a few times. V usage is TRBV5-4 and J usage is TRBJ1-4; D is unresolved. This CDR3 comprises 14 residues. V lost 0 bases and J lost 12, with 15 bases in between. Germline CDR1 and CDR2: SGHNT and YYREEE (reference sequence). The CDR3 spells CASSLVGNPGELFF. The CDR3 DNA reads as TGTGCCAGCAGCTTGGTTGGAAATCCGGGTGAACTGTTTTTT.

The sample holds a few counts of this clone. V gene TRBV29-1 combines with J gene TRBJ1-2; 12 nucleotides match TRBD1. Germline CDR1 SQVTM, CDR2 ANQGSEA. The CDR3 is 13 residues long. The junction had 5 bases not matched to a gene; V was cut back by 4 bases and J by 8 bases. CDR3 sequence: CSVARDRGPGYTF. CDR3 in DNA: TGCAGCGTTGCTCGGGACAGGGGGCCCGGCTACACCTTC.

This chain links TRBV29-1 with TRBJ2-7; D possibly matches TRBD1 or TRBD2 (7 bases each). V lost 5 bases and J 3 bases, leaving 17 bases between the germline ends. This CDR3 contains 14 residues. Germline V gene data show CDR1 as SQVTM and CDR2 as ANQGSEA. CDR3 DNA sequence: TGCAGCGTTCGGGGAGGGGACAGTTACTACGAGCAGTACTTC. Amino acid sequence: CSVRGGDSYYEQYF.

The genes are TRBV29-1 and TRBJ1-1; TRBD1 might be the D (5 bases). The CDR3 is 13 amino acids. CDR1 is SQVTM, CDR2 ANQGSEA, per germline. V was cut by 4 bases and J by 3 bases, with 12 bases left in between. For the CDR3, the DNA is TGCAGCGTTGTGGGGGGAGTAGACACTGAAGCTTTCTTT. Its translation: CSVVGGVDTEAFF.

This chain uses TRBV6-1 with TRBJ2-2; D unclear. Germline CDR1 MNHNS, CDR2 SASEGT. Trimming removed 3 bases from V and 1 base from J, with 6 bases in between. This CDR3 comprises 14 residues. The CDR3 DNA sequence: TGTGCCAGCAGTGATCTCCGGAACACCGGGGAGCTGTTTTTT. It yields the protein CASSDLRNTGELFF.

The chain joins TRBV4-1 to TRBJ1-6, with D tentatively TRBD1 (6 bases). This CDR3 has 14 amino acids. The V end was cut by 4 bases, the J end by 9 bases, with 13 bases between. CDR1 is MGHRA and CDR2 is YSYEKL in the germline V gene. The CDR3 bases are TGCGCCAGCAGCCCAGGGGCCGCGCCTTCACCCCTCCACTTT. Translation: CASSPGAAPSPLHF.

This sequence joins TRBV19 and TRBJ2-7, with D maybe TRBD1 (6 bases). The CDR3 runs 14 residues. V lost 9 bases and J lost 5, with 20 bases in between. CDR1 and CDR2 (germline): LNHDA, SQIVND (reference sequence). CDR3 amino acids: CASAPRGGDDEQYF. CDR3 in DNA: TGTGCCAGCGCCCCTAGAGGGGGAGACGACGAGCAGTACTTC.

The rearrangement joins TRBV29-1 to TRBJ1-1, with no clear D. Germline CDR1 reads SQVTM; CDR2 reads ANQGSEA. Trimming shortened V by 1 base and J by 4 bases, and 13 bases separated the two germline ends. The CDR3 is 14 amino acids. In DNA form, the CDR3 reads TGCAGCGTTGAAGGGACCCCAAACCCCACTGAAGCTTTCTTT. This translates into CSVEGTPNPTEAFF.

CDR3 sequence: CATSSPGQGNEQYF. The CDR3 bases are TGTGCCACCAGCAGTCCGGGACAGGGGAACGAGCAGTACTTC. The V and J genes are TRBV15 and TRBJ2-7, with 10 bases fitting TRBD1. CDR1 and CDR2 (germline): LNHNV, YYDKDF (reference sequence). The CDR3 is 14 residues long. The V and J ends lost 3 bases and 5 bases, in that order; junction bases with no gene match: 4.

This clone turned up a few times. The chain joins TRBV27 to TRBJ2-7; D gene unclear. Trimming cost V 3 bases and J 6 bases, with 18 bases left between them. Germline V gene sequence: CDR1 MNHEY, CDR2 SMNVEV (reference sequence). CDR3 length: 15 residues. CDR3 nucleotide sequence: TGTGCCAGCAGTTTGATGGGTACGGGTGATCTCGAGCAGTACTTC. Residues: CASSLMGTGDLEQYF.

The CDR3 loop is CAWSVMGNTEAFF. Here the CDR3 DNA reads TGTGCCTGGAGTGTAATGGGAAACACTGAAGCTTTCTTT. The chain uses TRBV30 and TRBJ1-1; D unresolved. V was pared by 0 bases and J by 2 bases, with 7 bases between. Looked up from germline, CDR1 is GTSNPN and CDR2 is SVGIG (reference sequence). This CDR3 contains 13 residues.

The chain is built from TRBV29-1 and TRBJ2-3; no definite D call. The V gene lost 6 bases and the J gene lost 1 base, with 26 bases spanning the gap. This CDR3 region has 18 residues. Germline CDR1 reads SQVTM; CDR2 reads ANQGSEA. The CDR3 coding sequence is TGCAGCGTACGGTTGAAGGGCGCGAATTCTCACCGCACAGATACGCAGTATTTT. Protein sequence: CSVRLKGANSHRTDTQYF.

With respect to this clone: This same CDR3 is encoded by further DNA sequences in the sample. The rearrangement links TRBV29-1 to TRBJ2-3; no clear D gene. Germline-derived CDR1 and CDR2 are SQVTM and ANQGSEA. V dropped 3 bases and J dropped 6 bases, with 4 bases sitting between them. This CDR3 comprises 10 residues. DNA of the CDR3: TGCAGCGTTGAGGTGGATACGCAGTATTTT. It yields the protein CSVEVDTQYF.

The chain carries TRBV2 and TRBJ2-5, with a tentative D call TRBD2 (6 bases). Germline lookup yields CDR1 SNHLY and CDR2 FYNNEI. The CDR3 spans 15 residues. Trimming took 6 bases from V and 5 from J, leaving 19 bases between them. The CDR3 is CASRAGTPARETQYF. The CDR3 nucleotides are TGTGCCAGCAGGGCCGGGACTCCCGCCCGGGAGACCCAGTACTTC.

This clone has just a few counts. The CDR3 sequence is CASSLTSGVLLNEQFF. Written as DNA, the CDR3 is TGTGCCAGCAGCTTGACTAGCGGGGTACTATTAAATGAGCAGTTCTTC. The V call is TRBV7-6, the J call TRBJ2-1, with 11 bases fitting TRBD2. This CDR3 has 16 amino acids. Germline V CDR1 and CDR2: SGHVS, FNYEAQ. The ends lost 3 bases at V and 7 bases at J; junction bases unmatched: 8. Full variable domain (missing parts from reference TRBV7-6 and TRBJ2-1): GAGVSQSPRYKVTKRGQDVALRCDPISGHVSLYWYRQALGQGPEFLTYFNYEAQQDKSGLPNDRFSAERPEGSISTLTIQRTEQRDSAMYRCASSLTSGVLLNEQFFGPGTRLTVL.

The chain has TRBV4-3 and TRBJ1-5; TRBD1 might be the D (5 bases). Germline values: CDR1 LGHNA, CDR2 YSLEER. Trimming took 0 bases from V and 1 from J, leaving 10 bases between them. This CDR3 has 16 amino acids. The CDR3 nucleotides read TGCGCCAGCAGCCAAGATGCGGGACGGAGCAATCAGCCCCAGCATTTT. Its protein is CASSQDAGRSNQPQHF.